The clone carrying this TCR beta chain has a handful of counts. Its antigen is undetermined. The data stem from a study of T cells after yellow fever vaccination. Overall study context: The authors prepared low-cell-number fractions using SMART-Seq v4 Ultra Low Input. Study findings and constraints: Reappearance after the booster was observed for most primary-vaccination clones (roughly 95% CD4, over 75% CD8). Repertoires obtained by FACS sorting could include abundant clonotypes that entered as contaminants from the bulk population.

The germline CDR1 and CDR2 sequences are SGHDT and YYEEEE. V was clipped by 0 bases and J by 0 bases, with 6 bases between them. The CDR3 totals 14 residues. In TCRdb, the 5' RACE reads were re-called with MiXCR into one record per CDR3 protein. In the table there are 450,000 to 550,000 distinct CDR3 sequences, around 21% of which are singletons. The specimen comprised PBMCs, sampled 15 days after the yellow fever booster vaccination. J is TRBJ2-5 and V is TRBV5-6; D unresolved. The clonotype comes from a young man who received the YFV17D yellow fever vaccine. CDR3 amino acids: CASSLEQNQETQYF. The CDR3 region has the DNA TGTGCCAGCAGCTTGGAGCAGAACCAAGAGACCCAGTACTTC.